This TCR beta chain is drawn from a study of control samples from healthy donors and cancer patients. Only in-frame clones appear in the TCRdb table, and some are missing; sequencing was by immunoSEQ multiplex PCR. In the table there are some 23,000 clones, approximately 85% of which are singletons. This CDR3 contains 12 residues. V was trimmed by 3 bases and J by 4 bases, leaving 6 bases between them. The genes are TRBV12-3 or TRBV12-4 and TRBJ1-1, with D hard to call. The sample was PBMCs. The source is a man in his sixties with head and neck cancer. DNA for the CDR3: TGTGCCAGCAGTTTGAGTCCCACTGAAGCTTTCTTT. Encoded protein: CASSLSPTEAFF.